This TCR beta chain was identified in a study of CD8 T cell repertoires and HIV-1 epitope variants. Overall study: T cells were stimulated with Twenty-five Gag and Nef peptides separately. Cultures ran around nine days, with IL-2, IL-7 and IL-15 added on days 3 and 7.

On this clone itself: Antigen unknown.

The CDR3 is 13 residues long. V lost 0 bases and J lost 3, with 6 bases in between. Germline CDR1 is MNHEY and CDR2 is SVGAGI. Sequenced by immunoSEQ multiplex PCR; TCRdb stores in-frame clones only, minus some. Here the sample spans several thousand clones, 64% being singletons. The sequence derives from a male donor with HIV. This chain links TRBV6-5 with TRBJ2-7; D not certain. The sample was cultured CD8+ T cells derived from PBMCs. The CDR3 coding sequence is TGTGCCAGCAGTTACTCGACCAGCTACGAGCAGTACTTC. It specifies CASSYSTSYEQYF.